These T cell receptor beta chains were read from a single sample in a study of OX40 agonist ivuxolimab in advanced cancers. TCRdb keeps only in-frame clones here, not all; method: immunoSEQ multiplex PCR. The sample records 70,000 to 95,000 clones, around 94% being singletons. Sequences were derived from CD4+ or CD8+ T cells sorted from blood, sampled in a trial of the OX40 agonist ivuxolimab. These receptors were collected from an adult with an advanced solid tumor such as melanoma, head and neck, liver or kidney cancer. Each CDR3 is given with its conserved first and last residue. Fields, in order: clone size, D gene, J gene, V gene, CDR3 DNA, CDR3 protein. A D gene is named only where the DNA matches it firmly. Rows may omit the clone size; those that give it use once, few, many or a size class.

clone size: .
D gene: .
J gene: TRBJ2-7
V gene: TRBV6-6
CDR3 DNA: TGTGCCGGGGGTAGGGGTAGCTACTACGAGCAGTACTTC
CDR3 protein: CAGGRGSYYEQYF

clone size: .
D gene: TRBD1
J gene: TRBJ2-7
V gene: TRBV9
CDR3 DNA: TGTGCCAGCAGCCCGGGGACAGGAGATTACTACGAGCAGTACTTC
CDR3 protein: CASSPGTGDYYEQYF

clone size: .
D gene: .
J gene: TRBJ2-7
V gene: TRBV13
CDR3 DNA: TGTGCCAGCAGCATTCACTCCTACGAGCAGTACTTC
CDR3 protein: CASSIHSYEQYF

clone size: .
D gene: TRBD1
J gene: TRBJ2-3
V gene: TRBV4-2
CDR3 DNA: TGTGCCAGCAGCCACCCCGGTGAAGACAGGGGGCAAGGAGATACGCAGTATTTT
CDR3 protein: CASSHPGEDRGQGDTQYF

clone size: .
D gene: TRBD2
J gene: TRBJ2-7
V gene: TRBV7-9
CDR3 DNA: TGTGCCAGCAGCTTCAGACTAGCGGGAGAGTACGAGCAGTACTTC
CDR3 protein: CASSFRLAGEYEQYF

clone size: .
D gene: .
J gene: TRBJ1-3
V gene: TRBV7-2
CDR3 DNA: TGTGCCAGCAGCTTAGTTCAGGGGCCCCTTTCTGGAAACACCATATATTTT
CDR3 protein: CASSLVQGPLSGNTIYF

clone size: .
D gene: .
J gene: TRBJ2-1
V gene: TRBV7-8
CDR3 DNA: TGTGCCAGCAGCTTAGCGGGACCTGGGGGCTACAATGAGCAGTTCTTC
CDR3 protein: CASSLAGPGGYNEQFF

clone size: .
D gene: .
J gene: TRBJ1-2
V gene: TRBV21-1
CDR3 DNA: TGTGCCCCCCCGAGAGGGGTCCCTAACTATGGCTACACCTTC
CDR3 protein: CAPPRGVPNYGYTF

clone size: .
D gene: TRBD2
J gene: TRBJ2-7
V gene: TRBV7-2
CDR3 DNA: TGTGCCAGCAGCCCGGGACTAGGGAGCTCCTACGAGCAGTACTTC
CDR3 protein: CASSPGLGSSYEQYF

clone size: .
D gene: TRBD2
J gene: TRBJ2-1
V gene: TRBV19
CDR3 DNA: TGTGCCAGTAGTAGGGAGCGGGAGTGGGATGAGCAGTTCTTC
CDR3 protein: CASSREREWDEQFF

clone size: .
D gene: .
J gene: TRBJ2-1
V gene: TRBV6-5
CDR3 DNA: TGTGCCAGCAGTTTAGCCGCAGACAATGAGCAGTTCTTC
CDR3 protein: CASSLAADNEQFF

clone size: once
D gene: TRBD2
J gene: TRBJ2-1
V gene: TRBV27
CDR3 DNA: TGTGCCAGCAGTCCCCGAGTAGCGGGGACCTTGGATGAGCAGTTCTTC
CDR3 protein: CASSPRVAGTLDEQFF

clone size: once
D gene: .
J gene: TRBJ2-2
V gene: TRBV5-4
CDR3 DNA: TGTGCCAGCAGCTTGGTGGGGTCCGGGGAGCTGTTTTTT
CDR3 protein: CASSLVGSGELFF

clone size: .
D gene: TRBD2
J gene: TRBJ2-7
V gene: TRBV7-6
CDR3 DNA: TGTGCCAGCAGCTCGAGTACTAGCGGCTACGAGCAGTACTTC
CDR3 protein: CASSSSTSGYEQYF

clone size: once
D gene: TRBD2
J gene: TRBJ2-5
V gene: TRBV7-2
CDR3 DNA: TGTGCCAGCAGCTTAGGCGGGCTAGCGGGGGCAGAGACCCAGTACTTC
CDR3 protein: CASSLGGLAGAETQYF

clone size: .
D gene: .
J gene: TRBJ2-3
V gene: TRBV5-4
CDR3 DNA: TGTGCCAGCAGCTTTCGCGGGGGCGTCACAGATACGCAGTATTTT
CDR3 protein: CASSFRGGVTDTQYF

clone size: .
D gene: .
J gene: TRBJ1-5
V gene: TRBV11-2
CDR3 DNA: TGTGCCAGCAGCTTAGAAGATAATCAGCCCCAGCATTTT
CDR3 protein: CASSLEDNQPQHF

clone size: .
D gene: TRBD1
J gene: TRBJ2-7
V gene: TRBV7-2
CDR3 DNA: TGTGCCAGCAGCTTTGGGACAGGGGGCGACGAGCAGTACTTC
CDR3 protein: CASSFGTGGDEQYF

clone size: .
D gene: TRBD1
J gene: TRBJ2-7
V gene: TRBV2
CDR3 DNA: TGTGCCAGCATACCGGGACAGGGGATCGACGAGCAGTACTTC
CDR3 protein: CASIPGQGIDEQYF

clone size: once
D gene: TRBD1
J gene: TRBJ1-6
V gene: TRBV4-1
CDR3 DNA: TGCGCCAGCAGCCAAGGTCAGGGGGCGGCAGGATCACCCCTCCACTTT
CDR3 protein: CASSQGQGAAGSPLHF

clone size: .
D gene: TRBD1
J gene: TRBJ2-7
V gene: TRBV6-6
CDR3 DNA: TGTGCCAGCAGTTACTCTGGGACAGGGGCCCACGAGCAGTACTTC
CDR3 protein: CASSYSGTGAHEQYF

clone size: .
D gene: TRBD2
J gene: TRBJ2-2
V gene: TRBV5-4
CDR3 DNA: TGTGCCAGCAGCTTTAGGGCGGGAGTTCTGACCGGGGAGCTGTTTTTT
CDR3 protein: CASSFRAGVLTGELFF

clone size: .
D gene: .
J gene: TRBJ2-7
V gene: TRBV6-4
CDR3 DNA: TGTGCCAGCAGTGACTCGGCCAGCGAGCAGTACTTC
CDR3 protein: CASSDSASEQYF

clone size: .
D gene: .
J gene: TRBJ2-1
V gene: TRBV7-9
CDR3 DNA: TGTGCCAGCAGCCCAAGGCGGGTCTCTCACAATGAGCAGTTCTTC
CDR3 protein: CASSPRRVSHNEQFF

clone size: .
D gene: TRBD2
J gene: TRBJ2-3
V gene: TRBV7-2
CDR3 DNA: TGTGCCAGCAGAAGCCTAGCGGGGATCACAGATACGCAGTATTTT
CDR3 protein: CASRSLAGITDTQYF

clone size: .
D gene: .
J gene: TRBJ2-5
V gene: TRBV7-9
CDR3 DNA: TGTGCCAGCAGCTCAGGGGGGGAGACCCAGTACTTC
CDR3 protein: CASSSGGETQYF

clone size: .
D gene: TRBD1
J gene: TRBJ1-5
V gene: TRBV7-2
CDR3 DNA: TGTGCCAGCAGCGCCGGGACAGGGGATAGCAATCAGCCCCAGCATTTT
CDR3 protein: CASSAGTGDSNQPQHF

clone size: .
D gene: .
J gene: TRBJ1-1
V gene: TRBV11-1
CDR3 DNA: TGTGCCAGCAGCTTAGGCGGGACCTGGACTGAAGCTTTCTTT
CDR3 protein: CASSLGGTWTEAFF

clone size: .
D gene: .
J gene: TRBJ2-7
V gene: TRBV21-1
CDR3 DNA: TGTGCCAGCAGCAAAGGTGCGGGGGACTACGAGCAGTACTTC
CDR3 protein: CASSKGAGDYEQYF

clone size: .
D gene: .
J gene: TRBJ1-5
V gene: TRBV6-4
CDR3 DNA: TGTGCCAGCAGTAAGAGGGGGGGCGCAGGGAGCAATCAGCCCCAGCATTTT
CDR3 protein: CASSKRGGAGSNQPQHF

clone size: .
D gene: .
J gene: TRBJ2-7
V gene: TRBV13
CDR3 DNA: TGTGCCAGCAGCTTAGGTGACAGTTACTACGAGCAGTACTTC
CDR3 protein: CASSLGDSYYEQYF

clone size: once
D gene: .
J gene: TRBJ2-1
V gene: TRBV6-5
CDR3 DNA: TGTGCCAGCAGTTACTATGGGACTGAGCAGTTCTTC
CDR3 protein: CASSYYGTEQFF

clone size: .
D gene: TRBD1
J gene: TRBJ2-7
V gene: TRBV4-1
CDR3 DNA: TGCGCCAGCAGCCTAAGAGGGACAGAGAACTACGAGCAGTACTTC
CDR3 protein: CASSLRGTENYEQYF